The rows below give T cell receptor beta chains drawn from one sample of a study of blood T cell repertoires in COVID-19. The method was immunoSEQ multiplex PCR; TCRdb's version includes in-frame clones alone and lacks a portion of them. The sample lists 55,000 to 95,000 clones; roughly four fifths were seen once. The sample comprised peripheral blood. The receptor source for this set is a woman in her sixties with acute or convalescent COVID-19. CDR3s include the opening cysteine and the closing phenylalanine or tryptophan. D genes are given only for firm matches. Where a row states a size, it is once, few, many or the class of an expanded clone; other rows omit it.

v_gene	d_gene	j_gene	abundance	CDR3aa	CDR3nt
TRBV29-1	-	TRBJ1-4	-	CSVRDLREKLFF	TGCAGCGTCCGGGACTTGAGGGAAAAACTGTTTTTT
TRBV20-1	-	TRBJ1-2	once	CSASSPEGPYGYTF	TGCAGTGCTAGTTCCCCAGAGGGTCCCTATGGCTACACCTTC
TRBV9	-	TRBJ2-1	-	CASSVSIRDNNEQFF	TGTGCCAGCAGCGTAAGTATAAGGGACAACAATGAGCAGTTCTTC
TRBV6-1	TRBD2	TRBJ2-7	-	CASSDLGGRYEQYF	TGTGCCAGCAGTGATTTAGGCGGGAGGTACGAGCAGTACTTC
TRBV28	-	TRBJ2-1	-	CASSKIRTGSYNEQFF	TGTGCCAGCAGTAAAATTCGGACTGGGTCCTACAATGAGCAGTTCTTC
TRBV7-3	TRBD2	TRBJ2-3	-	CASSLSGITDTQYF	TGTGCCAGCAGCTTGAGCGGGATCACAGATACGCAGTATTTT
TRBV28	TRBD1	TRBJ1-2	-	CASTQTGNNYGYTF	TGTGCCAGCACCCAGACAGGGAATAACTATGGCTACACCTTC
TRBV18	TRBD1	TRBJ1-6	-	CASSERQGVNSPLHF	TGTGCCAGCTCAGAAAGACAGGGGGTGAATTCACCCCTCCACTTT
TRBV4-1	TRBD1	TRBJ1-2	-	CASSQVGTGAGYTF	TGCGCCAGCAGCCAAGTGGGGACAGGGGCCGGCTACACCTTC
TRBV15	TRBD1	TRBJ1-1	-	CATSRDRVEAFF	TGTGCCACCAGCCGGGACAGGGTTGAAGCTTTCTTT
TRBV7-2	-	TRBJ2-7	-	CASSQAYEQYF	TGTGCCAGCAGCCAGGCCTACGAGCAGTACTTC
TRBV6-5	-	TRBJ1-6	-	CASSSTSGSNSPLHF	TGTGCCAGCAGTTCCACCTCAGGGTCCAATTCACCCCTCCACTTT
TRBV28	-	TRBJ2-5	-	CASTQGGEETQYF	TGTGCCAGCACTCAAGGGGGGGAAGAGACCCAGTACTTC
TRBV5-1	-	TRBJ2-2	once	CASSPPGAGELFF	TGCGCCAGCAGCCCTCCCGGAGCCGGGGAGCTGTTTTTT
TRBV27	-	TRBJ2-5	-	CASSPRGQETQYF	TGTGCCAGCAGCCCCCGCGGGCAAGAGACCCAGTACTTC
TRBV7-7	TRBD1	TRBJ2-5	-	CASSLSGQGSETQYF	TGTGCTAGCAGCTTATCAGGACAGGGGTCAGAGACCCAGTACTTC
TRBV5-1	TRBD1	TRBJ1-1	-	CASSSLAPGQGAEAFF	TGCGCCAGCAGCTCCCTAGCCCCGGGACAGGGGGCTGAAGCTTTCTTT
TRBV19	-	TRBJ2-1	-	CASSIPGDEQFF	TGTGCCAGTAGTATCCCAGGGGATGAGCAGTTCTTC
TRBV12-3/TRBV12-4	TRBD1	TRBJ2-1	-	CASSLETGKPFF	TGTGCCAGCAGTTTAGAGACAGGGAAGCCGTTCTTC
TRBV3-1/TRBV3-2	-	TRBJ1-6	-	CASSHRRDSPLHF	TGTGCCAGCAGCCACAGACGGGATTCACCCCTCCACTTT
TRBV5-1	TRBD1	TRBJ2-1	-	CASIRNPGQGAYNEQFF	TGCGCCAGCATAAGGAATCCGGGACAGGGAGCCTACAATGAGCAGTTCTTC
TRBV2	-	TRBJ2-7	-	CASSGAYEQYF	TGTGCCAGCAGCGGGGCCTACGAGCAGTACTTC
TRBV28	TRBD1	TRBJ1-2	-	CASSSQGQGWYGYTF	TGTGCCAGCAGTTCACAAGGACAGGGATGGTATGGCTACACCTTC
TRBV4-1	-	TRBJ2-3	-	CASSQGGLTTDTQYF	TGCGCCAGCAGCCAAGGGGGGCTAACCACAGATACGCAGTATTTT
TRBV4-1	-	TRBJ1-2	-	CASSPTRGTKTGYTF	TGCGCCAGCAGCCCCACCAGGGGAACCAAAACGGGCTACACCTTC
TRBV30	TRBD1	TRBJ1-1	-	CAWSPDLGQGTEAFF	TGTGCCTGGAGTCCGGACCTGGGACAGGGCACTGAAGCTTTCTTT
TRBV7-6	TRBD1	TRBJ2-7	-	CASSLGGTGFLAEQYF	TGTGCCAGCAGCTTAGGAGGGACAGGGTTTTTGGCCGAGCAGTACTTC
TRBV2	TRBD1	TRBJ1-2	-	CASSEMDRIYGYTF	TGTGCCAGCAGTGAGATGGACAGGATCTATGGCTACACCTTC
TRBV29-1	TRBD2	TRBJ2-1	once	CSVVGPLAGSSYNEQFF	TGCAGCGTTGTGGGGCCATTAGCGGGCAGCTCCTACAATGAGCAGTTCTTC
TRBV30	-	TRBJ1-6	-	CAWRAGLHNSPLHF	TGTGCCTGGAGGGCAGGGCTACATAATTCACCCCTCCACTTT
TRBV5-1	-	TRBJ1-1	-	CASSSGNTEAFF	TGCGCCAGCAGCTCAGGGAACACTGAAGCTTTCTTT
TRBV9	TRBD2	TRBJ2-3	-	CASSAGDYYTDTQYF	TGTGCCAGCAGCGCCGGGGACTACTACACAGATACGCAGTATTTT
TRBV28	TRBD1	TRBJ1-2	-	CASSLGQIANYGYTF	TGTGCCAGCAGTTTGGGACAGATTGCTAACTATGGCTACACCTTC
TRBV5-4	TRBD1	TRBJ2-3	once	CASSLPTGGTDTQYF	TGTGCCAGCAGCTTACCAACAGGGGGCACAGATACGCAGTATTTT
TRBV4-1	-	TRBJ2-7	once	CASSQQGGPSPYEQYF	TGCGCCAGCAGCCAACAGGGTGGTCCATCTCCCTACGAGCAGTACTTC
TRBV6-5	-	TRBJ1-1	-	CASSYAGQNTEAFF	TGTGCCAGCAGTTACGCAGGACAGAACACTGAAGCTTTCTTT
TRBV10-3	-	TRBJ2-1	-	CAISEGLAKHYNEQFF	TGTGCCATCAGTGAGGGCCTAGCCAAACATTACAATGAGCAGTTCTTC
TRBV5-1	-	TRBJ2-7	-	CASSPGLTGTHYEQYF	TGCGCCAGCAGCCCGGGCTTGACAGGGACTCACTACGAGCAGTACTTC
TRBV7-2	-	TRBJ2-1	-	CASSSLGGFYREQFF	TGTGCCAGCAGCTCACTCGGGGGATTCTACCGTGAGCAGTTCTTC
TRBV10-3	TRBD1	TRBJ1-6	-	CAISDGRQGPKNSPLHF	TGTGCCATCAGTGACGGGCGACAGGGCCCTAAAAATTCACCCCTCCACTTT